The 6 T cell receptor beta chains below were found in one sample sequenced in a study of identical twins. TCRdb analysed the 5' RACE reads with MiXCR anew, one entry per CDR3 protein. In the table there are about 890,000 distinct CDR3 sequences, roughly an eighth of which are singletons. The same sample was also used in a study of yellow fever vaccine responses in identical twins.

Sequencing input: PBMCs. Receptor source: a young woman in good health.

This clonotype was counted a few times. This chain uses TRBV12-3 or TRBV12-4 with TRBJ2-1, with TRBD2 matching over 7 bases. CDR3 size: 13 residues. V was pared by 6 bases and J by 10 bases, with 9 bases of the junction left unmatched. This CDR3 reads CASSVTIAGEQFF. In nucleotides, the CDR3 is TGTGCCAGCAGCGTAACAATAGCGGGCGAGCAGTTCTTC.

This clonotype was recorded a few times. The chain recombines TRBV18 with TRBJ2-2; D call uncertain. CDR1 is KGHSH and CDR2 is LQKENI in the germline V gene. The CDR3 sequence is 16 residues long. Between the trimmed V and J ends, which lost 3 bases and 3 bases, there was a span of 14 bases. The chain's CDR3 is CASSPKFKEDTGELFF. DNA of the CDR3: TGTGCCAGCTCACCGAAGTTCAAGGAAGACACCGGGGAGCTGTTTTTT. Supplemented by reference TRBV18 and TRBJ2-2, the full variable domain reads NAGVMQNPRHLVRRRGQEARLRCSPMKGHSHVYWYRQLPEEGLKFMVYLQKENIIDESGMPKERFSAEFPKEGPSILRIQQVVRGDSAAYFCASSPKFKEDTGELFFGEGSRLTVL.

This clonotype was counted between two and nine times. The chain links TRBV2 to TRBJ1-5; 7 bases agree with TRBD1. CDR3 length equals 15 residues. J gave up 6 bases and V 1 base, and 6 bases lay outside the gene matches. Germline CDR1 and CDR2: SNHLY and FYNNEI. The CDR3 nucleotides read TGTGCCAGCAGTGAAGGGCCAGGGGGACTTCAGCCCCAGCATTTT. It codes for CASSEGPGGLQPQHF. Based on the CDR3 plus reference TRBV2 and TRBJ1-5, the full variable domain is EPEVTQTPSHQVTQMGQEVILRCVPISNHLYFYWYRQILGQKVEFLVSFYNNEISEKSEIFDDQFSVERPDGSNFTLKIRSTKLEDSAMYFCASSEGPGGLQPQHFGDGTRLSIL.

This clonotype has a count of ten or more. This chain links TRBV5-1 with TRBJ2-7; no reliable D call. Germline values: CDR1 SGHRS, CDR2 YFSETQ. Between the trimmed V and J ends, which lost 0 bases and 2 bases, there was a span of 12 bases. This CDR3 spans 15 amino acids. The CDR3 spells CASSLAGGATYEQYF. The CDR3 coding sequence is TGCGCCAGCAGCTTGGCGGGCGGAGCGACCTACGAGCAGTACTTC.

This clonotype has more than one count but fewer than ten. The chain carries TRBV20-1 and TRBJ2-1, with 9 nucleotides matching TRBD2. This CDR3 spans 16 amino acids. Trimming removed 2 bases from V and 5 bases from J; junction bases left unmatched: 10. Germline CDR1 is DFQATT and CDR2 is SNEGSKA (reference sequence). CDR3 sequence reads: CSARWSLAGSNNEQFF. The CDR3 DNA reads as TGCAGTGCTAGATGGTCGCTAGCGGGATCCAACAATGAGCAGTTCTTC.

The chain carries TRBV3-1 and TRBJ2-7; the match to TRBD2 covers 14 bases. Germline CDR1 reads LGHDT; CDR2 reads YNNKEL (reference sequence). The CDR3 is 15 amino acids. The junction had 7 bases not matched to a gene; V was cut back by 5 bases and J by 7 bases. The CDR3 DNA reads as TGTGCCAGCAGCGTTGGACTAGCGGGGGGTTCAGAGCAGTACGTC. As protein: CASSVGLAGGSEQYV.